These 22 T cell receptor beta chains were all obtained from the same sample, sequenced in a study of blood T cell repertoires in COVID-19. Here immunoSEQ multiplex PCR was the method, and the copy in TCRdb shows in-frame clones only, minus some. The repertoire holds about 420,000 clones, with about 90% as singletons. The sample taken for sequencing was peripheral blood. The receptors were gathered from a man aged 18 to 29 with COVID-19, enrolled during active disease.

The chain joins TRBV4-1 to TRBJ2-3; D possibly corresponds to TRBD2 (6 bases). V shed 3 bases and J shed 4 bases, with 17 bases lying between them. This CDR3 region has 16 residues. Per germline, CDR1 MGHRA and CDR2 YSYEKL. The CDR3 sequence is CASSHRGTEPADTQYF. The DNA of the CDR3 is TGCGCCAGCAGCCACCGCGGGACCGAGCCGGCAGATACGCAGTATTTT.

The chain carries TRBV9 and TRBJ1-6, with D perhaps TRBD1 (5 bases). CDR1 is SGDLS, CDR2 YYNGEE, per germline. This CDR3 has 15 amino acids. V lost 0 bases and J 7 bases, leaving 11 bases between the germline ends. The CDR3 DNA is TGTGCCAGCAGCGTAGACAGGTGGGAAAATTCACCCCTCCACTTT. It translates to CASSVDRWENSPLHF.

This clone came up once. The chain carries TRBV19 and TRBJ2-2; maybe TRBD2 (5 bases). This CDR3 is built from 13 residues. The germline V and J ends were trimmed by 3 bases and 4 bases, with 6 bases remaining between them. Germline loops: CDR1 LNHDA, CDR2 SQIVND (reference sequence). The CDR3 loop reads CASSIGLTGELFF. DNA for the CDR3: TGTGCCAGTAGTATCGGACTCACCGGGGAGCTGTTTTTT.

The rearrangement uses TRBV2 and TRBJ1-2; no reliable D call. In germline, CDR1 is SNHLY, CDR2 FYNNEI. This CDR3 is built from 14 residues. V was shortened by 4 bases and J by 2 bases, with 11 bases between the two germline ends. CDR3 residues: CASSGQLLNYGYTF. The CDR3 nucleotides are TGTGCCAGCAGTGGGCAGCTACTAAACTATGGCTACACCTTC. Full variable domain (missing parts from reference TRBV2 and TRBJ1-2): EPEVTQTPSHQVTQMGQEVILRCVPISNHLYFYWYRQILGQKVEFLVSFYNNEISEKSEIFDDQFSVERPDGSNFTLKIRSTKLEDSAMYFCASSGQLLNYGYTFGSGTRLTVV.

The chain recombines TRBV11-2 with TRBJ2-5, with 7 bases matching TRBD1. Per the germline V gene, CDR1 is SGHAT and CDR2 is FQNNGV. This CDR3 spans 14 amino acids. The V gene end was trimmed by 8 bases and the J gene end by 5 bases; junction bases not matched to a gene: 11. This CDR3 is CASSRQGMGETQYF. The CDR3 coding sequence is TGTGCCAGCTCGCGACAGGGTATGGGTGAGACCCAGTACTTC.

V and J are TRBV30 and TRBJ2-7, with TRBD2 matching over 7 bases. In germline, CDR1 is GTSNPN, CDR2 SVGIG (reference sequence). The CDR3 sequence is 13 residues long. V shed 5 bases, J shed 2 bases, and the junction held 6 bases outside the gene matches. In DNA form, the CDR3 reads TGTGCCTGGGCCACGGCGGGAGCCTACGAGCAGTACTTC. Its translation: CAWATAGAYEQYF.

V and J are TRBV5-6 and TRBJ2-1; D is perhaps TRBD1 (6 bases). The germline gives CDR1 SGHDT, CDR2 YYEEEE. V was cut by 3 bases and J by 7 bases, with 20 bases left in between. The CDR3 runs 16 residues. The CDR3, as DNA: TGTGCCAGCAGCTGGGTCGGCGGACAGTCTCCAAATGAGCAGTTCTTC. Translating it yields CASSWVGGQSPNEQFF.

This chain's CDR3 is CAIQTSYNEQFF. Written as DNA, the CDR3 is TGTGCCATACAGACCTCCTACAATGAGCAGTTCTTC. This rearrangement joins TRBV10-3 to TRBJ2-1; the D is unclear. The CDR3 runs to 12 residues. The germline V and J ends were trimmed by 9 bases and 0 bases, with 6 bases remaining between them. In germline, CDR1 is ENHRY, CDR2 SYGVKD.

The CDR3 nucleotides read TGTGCAAGTCGCTTGCCGTTCGGGACTAGCGGGAGTTGGACCCAGTACTTC. This sequence encodes CASRLPFGTSGSWTQYF. V gene TRBV12-2 combines with J gene TRBJ2-5; the table gives TRBD2 as D, unverified against the DNA. TRBV12-2 is classified as a pseudogene. There are 17 residues in the CDR3.

V and J are TRBV12-5 and TRBJ2-7; 11 nucleotides agree with TRBD2. The CDR3 totals 17 residues. Per germline, CDR1 LGHNT and CDR2 FRNRAP. The V segment lost 6 bases and the J segment 4 bases; nucleotides outside the gene matches: 14. For the CDR3, the DNA is TGTGCTAGTGGCACCCAGGGGATAGCGGGAGGGTTTTACGAGCAGTACTTC. It codes for CASGTQGIAGGFYEQYF.

The chain's CDR3 is CARERGAGTDTQYF. In DNA, the CDR3 is TGTGCCAGGGAACGGGGGGCCGGCACAGATACGCAGTATTTT. J is TRBJ2-3 and V is TRBV6-4; the D gene is possibly TRBD2 (7 bases). Between the trimmed V and J ends, which lost 9 bases and 1 base, there was a span of 14 bases. Germline V gene data show CDR1 as MRHNA and CDR2 as SNTAGT. CDR3 size: 14 residues.

This chain joins TRBV18 and TRBJ1-4; TRBD1 matches 8 bases. Germline V lookup: CDR1 KGHSH, CDR2 LQKENI. The CDR3 sequence is 15 residues long. Unmatched junction bases numbered 5, after V lost 3 bases and J lost 5 bases. The CDR3 bases are TGTGCCAGCTCACCCCAGGGGGCGCCAAATGAAAAACTGTTTTTT. It yields the protein CASSPQGAPNEKLFF.

This clone came up a few times. The chain joins TRBV7-9 to TRBJ2-1; D is ambiguous. V gave up 2 bases and J gave up 7 bases, with 6 bases separating them. Germline values: CDR1 SEHNR, CDR2 FQNEAQ (reference sequence). The CDR3 has 12 residues. The CDR3 is CASSLIVNEQFF. The CDR3, as DNA: TGTGCCAGCAGCTTAATAGTAAATGAGCAGTTCTTC.

The gene calls are TRBV27 and TRBJ1-1; 9 nucleotides align to TRBD1. The CDR3 totals 16 residues. V dropped 0 bases and J dropped 0; count of bases not matched to a gene: 2. Germline values: CDR1 MNHEY, CDR2 SMNVEV (reference sequence). CDR3 sequence reads: CASSLSGTGLNTEAFF. The DNA of the CDR3 is TGTGCCAGCAGTTTATCAGGGACAGGGCTGAACACTGAAGCTTTCTTT.

The gene calls are TRBV30 and TRBJ1-2, with 10 bases identical to TRBD1. The CDR3 has 16 amino acids. V was pared by 2 bases and J by 7 bases, with 13 bases of the junction left unmatched. The germline V gene encodes CDR1 GTSNPN and CDR2 SVGIG (reference sequence). The CDR3 DNA reads as TGTGCCTGGAGTCAGAGACAGGGGGCTATAGGGCGTGGCTACACCTTC. Its translation: CAWSQRQGAIGRGYTF.

V and J are TRBV21-1 and TRBJ1-5; TRBD1, the table's D call, was not compared with the DNA. TRBV21-1 is a known pseudogene. This CDR3 spans 14 amino acids. The CDR3 DNA is TGTGCCAGCAGGGGACAGACACTCAATCAGCCCCAGCATTTT. Translating it yields CASRGQTLNQPQHF.

The V gene is TRBV25-1, the J gene TRBJ2-5, with D maybe TRBD2 (5 bases). V shed 8 bases and J shed 2 bases, with 12 bases lying between them. This CDR3 is 13 amino acids long. Germline lookup yields CDR1 MGHDK and CDR2 SYGVNS. As DNA, the CDR3 is TGTGCCAGCGGAGGAGCGTGGCAAGAGACCCAGTACTTC. Protein product: CASGGAWQETQYF.

The chain combines TRBV27 with TRBJ2-1; the match to TRBD2 covers 8 bases. J was trimmed by 6 bases and V by 5 bases; bases with no gene match: 9. This CDR3 comprises 15 residues. Looked up from germline, CDR1 is MNHEY and CDR2 is SMNVEV (reference sequence). CDR3 sequence: CASSPGGGSSNEQFF. The CDR3 DNA reads as TGTGCCAGCAGTCCCGGGGGGGGTAGTTCCAATGAGCAGTTCTTC.

V and J are TRBV11-2 and TRBJ2-1; the D is unclear. Per germline, CDR1 SGHAT and CDR2 FQNNGV. V was shortened by 5 bases and J by 6 bases, with 14 bases between the two germline ends. The CDR3 spans 14 residues. CDR3: CASSPRVYGNEQFF. In DNA form, the CDR3 reads TGTGCCAGCAGCCCCCGGGTCTATGGCAATGAGCAGTTCTTC. The whole variable domain, filled in from reference TRBV11-2 and TRBJ2-1, reads EAGVAQSPRYKIIEKRQSVAFWCNPISGHATLYWYQQILGQGPKLLIQFQNNGVVDDSQLPKDRFSAERLKGVDSTLKIQPAKLEDSAVYLCASSPRVYGNEQFFGPGTRLTVL.

The rearrangement joins TRBV3-1 (or the pseudogene TRBV3-2) to TRBJ2-1, with TRBD1 identical over 7 bases. Per the germline V gene, CDR1 is LGHDT and CDR2 is YNNKEL (reference sequence). Germline trimming cut 0 bases from V and 1 base from J; bases unmatched to any gene: 6. The CDR3 loop spans 17 amino acids. This chain's CDR3 is CASSQERPGGSYNEQFF. CDR3 nucleotides: TGTGCCAGCAGCCAAGAGCGGCCAGGGGGATCCTACAATGAGCAGTTCTTC.

This chain joins TRBV5-3 and TRBJ1-2; D possibly corresponds to TRBD1 (6 bases). TRBV5-3 is an ORF, with its function uncertain. The CDR3 is 15 residues long. The germline V and J ends were trimmed by 0 bases and 4 bases, with 13 bases remaining between them. This chain's CDR3 is CARSLAGQPFYGYTF. In DNA, the CDR3 is TGTGCCAGAAGCTTGGCTGGACAGCCCTTCTATGGCTACACCTTC.

CDR3 loop: CASSFWGHEQYF. DNA for the CDR3: TGTGCCAGCAGTTTTTGGGGCCACGAGCAGTACTTC. The rearrangement links TRBV12-3 or TRBV12-4 to TRBJ2-7; tentative D call: TRBD1 (5 bases). The CDR3 is 12 residues long. Trimming took 3 bases from V and 5 from J, leaving 8 bases between them.